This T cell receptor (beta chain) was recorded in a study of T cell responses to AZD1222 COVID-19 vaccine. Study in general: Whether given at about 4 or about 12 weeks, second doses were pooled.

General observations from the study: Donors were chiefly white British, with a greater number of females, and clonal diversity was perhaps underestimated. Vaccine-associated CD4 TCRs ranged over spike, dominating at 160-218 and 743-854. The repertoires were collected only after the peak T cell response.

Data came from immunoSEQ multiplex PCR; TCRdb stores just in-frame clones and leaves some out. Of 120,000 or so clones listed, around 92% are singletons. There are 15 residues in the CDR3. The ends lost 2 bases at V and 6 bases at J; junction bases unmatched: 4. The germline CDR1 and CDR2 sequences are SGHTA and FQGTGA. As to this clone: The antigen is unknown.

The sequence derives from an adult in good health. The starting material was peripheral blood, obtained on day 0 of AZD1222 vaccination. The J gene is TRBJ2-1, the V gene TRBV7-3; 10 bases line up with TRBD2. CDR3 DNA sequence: TGTGCCAGCAGCTTACAGGGACTAGCGATCAATGAGCAGTTCTTC. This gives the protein CASSLQGLAINEQFF.